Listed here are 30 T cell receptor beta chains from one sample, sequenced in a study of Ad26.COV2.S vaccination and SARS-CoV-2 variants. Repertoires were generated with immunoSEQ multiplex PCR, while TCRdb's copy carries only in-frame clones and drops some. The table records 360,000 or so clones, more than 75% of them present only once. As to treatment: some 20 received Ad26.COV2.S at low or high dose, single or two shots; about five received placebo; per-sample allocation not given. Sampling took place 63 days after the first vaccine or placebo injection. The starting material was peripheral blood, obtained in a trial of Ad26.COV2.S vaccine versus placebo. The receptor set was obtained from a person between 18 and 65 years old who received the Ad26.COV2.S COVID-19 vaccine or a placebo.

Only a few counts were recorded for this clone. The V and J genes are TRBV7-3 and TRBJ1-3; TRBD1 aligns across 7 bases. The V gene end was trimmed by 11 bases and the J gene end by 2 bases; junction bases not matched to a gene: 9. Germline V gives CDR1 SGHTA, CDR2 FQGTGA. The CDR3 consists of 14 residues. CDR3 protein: CAVTTGSPGNTIYF. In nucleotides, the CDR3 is TGTGCCGTTACGACAGGGTCTCCTGGAAACACCATATATTTT.

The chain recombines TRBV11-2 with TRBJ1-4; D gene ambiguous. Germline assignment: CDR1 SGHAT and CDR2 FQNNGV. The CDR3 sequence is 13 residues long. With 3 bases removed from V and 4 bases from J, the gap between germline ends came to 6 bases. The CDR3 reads CASSFSINEKLFF. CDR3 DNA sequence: TGTGCCAGCAGCTTCTCCATTAATGAAAAACTGTTTTTT.

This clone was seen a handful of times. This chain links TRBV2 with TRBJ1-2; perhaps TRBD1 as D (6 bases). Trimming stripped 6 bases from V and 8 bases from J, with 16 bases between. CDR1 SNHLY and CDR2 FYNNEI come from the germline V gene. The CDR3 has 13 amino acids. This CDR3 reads CASRTQGQEGYTF. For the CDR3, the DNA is TGTGCCAGCAGGACACAGGGCCAAGAAGGCTACACCTTC.

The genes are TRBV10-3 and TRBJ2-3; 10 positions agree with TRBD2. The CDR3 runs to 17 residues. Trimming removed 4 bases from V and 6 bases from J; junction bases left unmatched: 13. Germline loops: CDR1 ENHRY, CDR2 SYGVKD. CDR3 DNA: TGTGCCATCAGTGGAGTAGGACTAGCGGAGAGGGGGGATACGCAGTATTTT. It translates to CAISGVGLAERGDTQYF.

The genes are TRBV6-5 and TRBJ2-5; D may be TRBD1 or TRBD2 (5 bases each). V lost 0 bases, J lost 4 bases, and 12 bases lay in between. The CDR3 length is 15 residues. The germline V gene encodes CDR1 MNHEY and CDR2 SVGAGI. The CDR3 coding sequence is TGTGCCAGCAGTTACTCGCGAGGGGCCGGAGAGACCCAGTACTTC. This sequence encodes CASSYSRGAGETQYF.

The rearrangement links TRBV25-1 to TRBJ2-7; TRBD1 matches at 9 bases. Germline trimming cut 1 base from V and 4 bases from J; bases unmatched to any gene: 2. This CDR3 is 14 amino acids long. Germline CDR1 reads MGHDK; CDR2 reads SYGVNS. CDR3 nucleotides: TGTGCCAGCAGTGAATGGACAGGGGAGTACGAGCAGTACTTC. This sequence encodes CASSEWTGEYEQYF.

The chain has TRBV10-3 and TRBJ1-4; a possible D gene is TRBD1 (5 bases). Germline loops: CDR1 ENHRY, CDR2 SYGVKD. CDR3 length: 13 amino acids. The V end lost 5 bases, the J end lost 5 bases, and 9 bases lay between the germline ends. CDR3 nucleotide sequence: TGTGCCATCAGTAGGGACCCAAATGAAAAACTGTTTTTT. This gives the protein CAISRDPNEKLFF.

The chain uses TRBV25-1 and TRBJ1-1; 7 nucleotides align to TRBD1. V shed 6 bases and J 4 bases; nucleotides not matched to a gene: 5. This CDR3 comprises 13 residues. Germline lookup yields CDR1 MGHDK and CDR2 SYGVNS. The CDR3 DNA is TGTGCCAGCAGACGAGGGGGCGGCACTGAAGCTTTCTTT. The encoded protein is CASRRGGGTEAFF. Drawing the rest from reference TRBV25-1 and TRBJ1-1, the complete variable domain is EADIYQTPRYLVIGTGKKITLECSQTMGHDKMYWYQQDPGMELHLIHYSYGVNSTEKGDLSSESTVSRIRTEHFPLTLESARPSHTSQYLCASRRGGGTEAFFGQGTRLTVV.

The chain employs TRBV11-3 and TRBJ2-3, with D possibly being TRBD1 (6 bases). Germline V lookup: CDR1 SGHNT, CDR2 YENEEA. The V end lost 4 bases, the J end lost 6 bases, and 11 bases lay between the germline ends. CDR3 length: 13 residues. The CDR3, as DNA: TGTGCCAGCAGCTCCAGGGGTTCGGATACGCAGTATTTT. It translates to CASSSRGSDTQYF. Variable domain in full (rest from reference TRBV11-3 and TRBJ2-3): EAGVVQSPRYKIIEKKQPVAFWCNPISGHNTLYWYLQNLGQGPELLIRYENEEAVDDSQLPKDRFSAERLKGVDSTLKIQPAELGDSAVYLCASSSRGSDTQYFGPGTRLTVL.

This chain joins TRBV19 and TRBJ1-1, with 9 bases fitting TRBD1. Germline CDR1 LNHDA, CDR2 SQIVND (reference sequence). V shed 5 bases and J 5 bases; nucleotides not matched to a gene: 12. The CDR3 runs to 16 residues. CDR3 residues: CASSPLLQGANTEAFF. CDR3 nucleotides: TGTGCCAGTAGTCCTCTTTTACAGGGGGCGAATACTGAAGCTTTCTTT.

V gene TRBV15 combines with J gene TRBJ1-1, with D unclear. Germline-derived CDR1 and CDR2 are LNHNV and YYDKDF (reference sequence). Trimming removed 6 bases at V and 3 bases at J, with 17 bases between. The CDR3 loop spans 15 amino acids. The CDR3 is CATSNNSGYYTEAFF. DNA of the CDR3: TGTGCCACCAGTAATAATAGCGGGTATTACACTGAAGCTTTCTTT. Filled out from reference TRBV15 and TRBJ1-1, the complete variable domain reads DAMVIQNPRYQVTQFGKPVTLSCSQTLNHNVMYWYQQKSSQAPKLLFHYYDKDFNNEADTPDNFQSRRPNTSFCFLDIRSPGLGDTAMYLCATSNNSGYYTEAFFGQGTRLTVV.

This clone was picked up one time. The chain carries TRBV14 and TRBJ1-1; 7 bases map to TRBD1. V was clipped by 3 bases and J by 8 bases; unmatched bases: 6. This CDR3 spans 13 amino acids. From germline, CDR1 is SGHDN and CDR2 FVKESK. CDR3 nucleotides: TGTGCCAGCAGCCACCCAGGGGGAGACGAAGCTTTCTTT. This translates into CASSHPGGDEAFF.

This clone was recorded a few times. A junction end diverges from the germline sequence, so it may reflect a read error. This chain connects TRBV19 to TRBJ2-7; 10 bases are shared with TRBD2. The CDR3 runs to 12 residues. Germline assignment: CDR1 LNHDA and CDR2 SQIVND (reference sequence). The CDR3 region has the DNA TGTGCCAGTAGTGCCCTTAGCGGGGGGCCCACCTTC. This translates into CASSALSGGPTF.

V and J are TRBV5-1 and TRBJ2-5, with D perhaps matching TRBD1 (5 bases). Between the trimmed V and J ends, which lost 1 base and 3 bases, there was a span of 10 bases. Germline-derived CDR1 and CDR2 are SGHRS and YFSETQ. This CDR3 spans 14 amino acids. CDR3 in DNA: TGCGCCAGCAGCTTGATCACAGGAGAAGAGACCCAGTACTTC. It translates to CASSLITGEETQYF.

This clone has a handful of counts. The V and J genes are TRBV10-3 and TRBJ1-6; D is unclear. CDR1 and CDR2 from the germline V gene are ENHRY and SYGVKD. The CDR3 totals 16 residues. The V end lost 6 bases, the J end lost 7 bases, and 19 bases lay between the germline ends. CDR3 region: CAIRTDGAGPNSPLHF. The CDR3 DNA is TGTGCCATCAGGACGGATGGAGCAGGACCCAATTCACCCCTCCACTTT.

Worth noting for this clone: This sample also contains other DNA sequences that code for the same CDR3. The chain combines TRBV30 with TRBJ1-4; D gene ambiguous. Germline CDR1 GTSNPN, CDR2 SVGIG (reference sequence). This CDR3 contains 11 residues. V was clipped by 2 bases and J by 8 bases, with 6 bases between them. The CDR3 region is CAWSPREKLFF. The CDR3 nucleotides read TGTGCCTGGAGTCCCAGGGAAAAACTGTTTTTT.

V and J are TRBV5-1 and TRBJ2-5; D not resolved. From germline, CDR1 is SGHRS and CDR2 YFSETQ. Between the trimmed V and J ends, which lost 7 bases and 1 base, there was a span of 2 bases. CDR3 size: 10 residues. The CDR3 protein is CASRQETQYF. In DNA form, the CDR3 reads TGCGCCAGCCGCCAAGAGACCCAGTACTTC. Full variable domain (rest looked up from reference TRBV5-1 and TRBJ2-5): KAGVTQTPRYLIKTRGQQVTLSCSPISGHRSVSWYQQTPGQGLQFLFEYFSETQRNKGNFPGRFSGRQFSNSRSEMNVSTLELGDSALYLCASRQETQYFGPGTRLLVL.

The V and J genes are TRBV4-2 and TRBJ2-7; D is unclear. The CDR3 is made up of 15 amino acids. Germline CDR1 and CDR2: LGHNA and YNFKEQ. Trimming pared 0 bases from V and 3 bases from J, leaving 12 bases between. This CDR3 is CASSQDAQGSYEQYF. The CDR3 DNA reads TGTGCCAGCAGCCAAGATGCGCAAGGCAGCTACGAGCAGTACTTC.

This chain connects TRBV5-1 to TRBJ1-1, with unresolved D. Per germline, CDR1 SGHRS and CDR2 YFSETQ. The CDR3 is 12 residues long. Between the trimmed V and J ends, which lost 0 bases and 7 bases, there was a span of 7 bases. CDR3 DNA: TGCGCCAGCAGCTTGGCGGGCCTTGAAGCTTTCTTT. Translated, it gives CASSLAGLEAFF.

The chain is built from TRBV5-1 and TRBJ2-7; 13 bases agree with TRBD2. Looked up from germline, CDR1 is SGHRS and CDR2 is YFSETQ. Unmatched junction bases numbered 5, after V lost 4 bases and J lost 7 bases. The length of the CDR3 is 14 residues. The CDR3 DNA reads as TGCGCCAGCAGCGGGACTAGCGGGGCCTGGGAGCAGTACTTC. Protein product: CASSGTSGAWEQYF.

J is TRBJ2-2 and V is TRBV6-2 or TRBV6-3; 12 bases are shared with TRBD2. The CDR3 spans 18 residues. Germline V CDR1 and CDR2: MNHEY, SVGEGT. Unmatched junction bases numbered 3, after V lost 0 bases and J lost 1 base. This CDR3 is CASSYSTSGGVNTGELFF. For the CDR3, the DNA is TGTGCCAGCAGTTACTCGACTAGCGGGGGCGTGAACACCGGGGAGCTGTTTTTT.

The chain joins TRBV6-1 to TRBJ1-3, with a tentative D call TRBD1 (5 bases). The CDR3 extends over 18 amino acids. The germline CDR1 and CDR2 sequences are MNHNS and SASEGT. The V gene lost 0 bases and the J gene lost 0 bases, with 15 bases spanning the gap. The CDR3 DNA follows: TGTGCCAGCAGTGAAGCGGGGGGGTGGGAACTCTCTGGAAACACCATATATTTT. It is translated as CASSEAGGWELSGNTIYF.

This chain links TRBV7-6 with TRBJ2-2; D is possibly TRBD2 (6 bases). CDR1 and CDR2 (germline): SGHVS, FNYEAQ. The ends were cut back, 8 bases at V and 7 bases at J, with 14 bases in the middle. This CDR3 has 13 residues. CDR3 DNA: TGTGCCAGCTTACAACCGGGGGTCGGGGAGCTGTTTTTT. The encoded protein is CASLQPGVGELFF.

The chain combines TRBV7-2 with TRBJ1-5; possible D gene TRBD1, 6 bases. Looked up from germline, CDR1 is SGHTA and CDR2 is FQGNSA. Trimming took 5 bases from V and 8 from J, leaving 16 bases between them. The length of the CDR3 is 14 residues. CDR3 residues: CASSQQGDKEPQHF. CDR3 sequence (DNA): TGTGCCAGCAGCCAACAGGGTGATAAAGAGCCCCAGCATTTT. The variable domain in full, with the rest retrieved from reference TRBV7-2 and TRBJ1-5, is GAGVSQSPSNKVTEKGKDVELRCDPISGHTALYWYRQSLGQGLEFLIYFQGNSAPDKSGLPSDRFSAERTGGSVSTLTIQRTQQEDSAVYLCASSQQGDKEPQHFGDGTRLSIL.

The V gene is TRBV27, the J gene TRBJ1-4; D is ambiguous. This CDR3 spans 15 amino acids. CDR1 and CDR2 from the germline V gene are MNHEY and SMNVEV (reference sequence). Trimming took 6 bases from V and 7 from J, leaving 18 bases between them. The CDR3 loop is CASSGTGRLGEKLFF. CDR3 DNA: TGTGCCAGCAGCGGTACCGGGAGACTAGGTGAAAAACTGTTTTTT.

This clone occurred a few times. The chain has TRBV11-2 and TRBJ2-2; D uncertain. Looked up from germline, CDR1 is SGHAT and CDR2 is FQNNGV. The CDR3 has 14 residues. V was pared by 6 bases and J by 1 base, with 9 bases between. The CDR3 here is CASRSWRNTGELFF. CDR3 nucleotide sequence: TGTGCCAGCAGAAGTTGGAGGAACACCGGGGAGCTGTTTTTT.

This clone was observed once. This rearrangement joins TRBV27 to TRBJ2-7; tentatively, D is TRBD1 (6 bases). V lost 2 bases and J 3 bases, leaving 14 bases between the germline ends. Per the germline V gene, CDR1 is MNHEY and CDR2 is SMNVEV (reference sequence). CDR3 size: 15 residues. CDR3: CASSLMDRHLYEQYF. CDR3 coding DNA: TGTGCCAGCAGTTTAATGGACAGACACCTCTACGAGCAGTACTTC.

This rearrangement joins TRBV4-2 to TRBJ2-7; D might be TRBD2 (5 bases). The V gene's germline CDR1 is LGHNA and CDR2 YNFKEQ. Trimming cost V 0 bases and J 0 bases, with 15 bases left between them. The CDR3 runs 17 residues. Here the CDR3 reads CASSQDEGAHSSYEQYF. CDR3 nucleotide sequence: TGTGCCAGCAGCCAAGATGAGGGCGCCCACAGCTCCTACGAGCAGTACTTC.

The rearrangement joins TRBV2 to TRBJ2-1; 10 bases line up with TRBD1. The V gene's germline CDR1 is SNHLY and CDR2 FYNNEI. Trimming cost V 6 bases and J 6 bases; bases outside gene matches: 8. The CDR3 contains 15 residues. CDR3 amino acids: CASSPSGQGTNEQFF. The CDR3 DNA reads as TGTGCCAGCAGCCCTTCGGGACAGGGGACCAATGAGCAGTTCTTC.

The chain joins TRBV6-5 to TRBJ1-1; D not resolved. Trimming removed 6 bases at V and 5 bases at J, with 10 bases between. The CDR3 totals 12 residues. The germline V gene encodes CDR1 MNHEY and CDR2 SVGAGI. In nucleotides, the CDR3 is TGTGCCAGCAGGCGACCGGGGACTGAAGCTTTCTTT. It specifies CASRRPGTEAFF.